A single sample gave rise to the 17 T cell receptor beta chains below, sequenced in a study of PD-L1 blockade in urothelial cancer. Noted time point: pretreatment peripheral blood. Sequencing used immunoSEQ multiplex PCR; TCRdb keeps in-frame clones, though not all of them. The sample records some 50,000 clones, roughly 85% being singletons. The sample was PBMCs, taken around atezolizumab (anti-PD-L1) treatment. These receptors came from a woman aged 60-70 years with urothelial cancer.

The J gene is TRBJ2-5, the V gene TRBV13; 14 positions match TRBD2. V lost 7 bases to trimming and J lost 5 bases; unmatched junction nucleotides: 9. Germline CDR1 and CDR2: PRHDT and FYEKMQ (reference sequence). The CDR3 has 16 residues. The CDR3 region has the DNA TGTGCCAGCACCAGACTAGCGGGGGGGCCATGGGAGACCCAGTACTTC. Protein sequence: CASTRLAGGPWETQYF.

V gene TRBV11-3 combines with J gene TRBJ2-2, with 12 bases matching TRBD2. The CDR3 is 15 amino acids. Looked up from germline, CDR1 is SGHNT and CDR2 is YENEEA. Losses at the gene ends were 7 bases for V and 9 bases for J; bases not matched to a gene: 9. CDR3 region: CASTSGGASARELFF. In nucleotides, the CDR3 is TGTGCCAGCACTAGCGGGGGGGCCAGCGCCCGGGAGCTGTTTTTT. Full variable domain (outside the CDR3, taken from reference TRBV11-3 and TRBJ2-2): EAGVVQSPRYKIIEKKQPVAFWCNPISGHNTLYWYLQNLGQGPELLIRYENEEAVDDSQLPKDRFSAERLKGVDSTLKIQPAELGDSAVYLCASTSGGASARELFFGEGSRLTVL.

The chain links TRBV27 to TRBJ2-7; D might be TRBD1 (5 bases). The CDR3 contains 14 residues. CDR1 MNHEY and CDR2 SMNVEV come from the germline V gene (reference sequence). The V and J ends lost 3 bases and 0 bases respectively, with 9 bases between them. The CDR3 DNA follows: TGTGCCAGCAGTTTGGAGCAGGGCTCCTACGAGCAGTACTTC. Its translation: CASSLEQGSYEQYF.

The genes are TRBV5-6 and TRBJ2-7; no clear D gene. The CDR3 has 11 amino acids. Germline CDR1 reads SGHDT; CDR2 reads YYEEEE. V was cut by 0 bases and J by 5 bases, with 3 bases left in between. The CDR3 sequence: CASSLVDEQYF. CDR3 coding DNA: TGTGCCAGCAGCTTGGTCGACGAGCAGTACTTC. Full variable domain (missing parts from reference TRBV5-6 and TRBJ2-7): DAGVTQSPTHLIKTRGQQVTLRCSPKSGHDTVSWYQQALGQGPQFIFQYYEEEERQRGNFPDRFSGHQFPNYSSELNVNALLLGDSALYLCASSLVDEQYFGPGTRLTVT.

CDR3 DNA: TGTGCCAGCACAGGGTTAGGCACAGATACGCAGTATTTT. Amino acids: CASTGLGTDTQYF. V usage is TRBV5-4 and J usage is TRBJ2-3; tentatively, D is TRBD1 (5 bases). The germline V and J ends were trimmed by 6 bases and 1 base, with 9 bases remaining between them. CDR3 length equals 13 residues. Per the germline V gene, CDR1 is SGHNT and CDR2 is YYREEE (reference sequence). The whole variable domain, remainder taken from reference TRBV5-4 and TRBJ2-3, is ETGVTQSPTHLIKTRGQQVTLRCSSQSGHNTVSWYQQALGQGPQFIFQYYREEENGRGNFPPRFSGLQFPNYSSELNVNALELDDSALYLCASTGLGTDTQYFGPGTRLTVL.

V and J are TRBV5-4 and TRBJ2-7, with 9 bases matching TRBD2. The CDR3 is made up of 16 amino acids. The germline gives CDR1 SGHNT, CDR2 YYREEE (reference sequence). V gave up 0 bases and J gave up 2 bases; unmatched junction bases: 6. In DNA form, the CDR3 reads TGTGCCAGCAGCTTGGGACTAGCGGTCTCCGCCTACGAGCAGTACTTC. Its translation is CASSLGLAVSAYEQYF.

The chain links TRBV11-2 to TRBJ2-5; D is perhaps TRBD2 (5 bases). This CDR3 has 13 amino acids. Germline V gives CDR1 SGHAT, CDR2 FQNNGV. The V and J ends lost 3 bases and 5 bases respectively, with 10 bases between them. The CDR3 here is CASSFGLSETQYF. Here the CDR3 DNA reads TGTGCCAGCAGCTTTGGACTTAGCGAGACCCAGTACTTC.

This clone was detected only a few times. This chain connects TRBV28 to TRBJ1-3; D not resolved. Germline CDR1 MDHEN, CDR2 SYDVKM. The ends were cut back, 1 base at V and 0 bases at J, with 10 bases in the middle. This CDR3 has 16 amino acids. CDR3 nucleotides: TGTGCCAGCAGTTTATTAGCTGCCAGCTCTGGAAACACCATATATTTT. This encodes CASSLLAASSGNTIYF. The full variable domain, with the rest looked up from reference TRBV28 and TRBJ1-3, is DVKVTQSSRYLVKRTGEKVFLECVQDMDHENMFWYRQDPGLGLRLIYFSYDVKMKEKGDIPEGYSVSREKKERFSLILESASTNQTSMYLCASSLLAASSGNTIYFGEGSWLTVV.

This chain joins TRBV14 and TRBJ2-3; 7 nucleotides line up with TRBD2. CDR1 and CDR2 from the germline V gene are SGHDN and FVKESK. Germline trimming cut 1 base from V and 0 bases from J; bases unmatched to any gene: 7. The length of the CDR3 is 17 residues. Here the CDR3 DNA reads TGTGCCAGCAGCCAAGTTCCAGCGGGATGGAGCACAGATACGCAGTATTTT. It translates to CASSQVPAGWSTDTQYF.

The rearrangement uses TRBV4-1 and TRBJ1-5; no clear D. Per the germline V gene, CDR1 is MGHRA and CDR2 is YSYEKL. CDR3 length equals 16 residues. Trimming took 0 bases from V and 4 from J, leaving 13 bases between them. The CDR3 DNA follows: TGCGCCAGCAGCCAAGATCCATCGATGACTAATCAGCCCCAGCATTTT. Protein sequence: CASSQDPSMTNQPQHF.

This chain joins TRBV19 and TRBJ2-1; 14 bases map to TRBD2. The CDR3 totals 16 residues. Per germline, CDR1 LNHDA and CDR2 SQIVND (reference sequence). After removal of 5 bases from V and 7 bases from J, the junction contained 7 bases not matched to a gene. This CDR3 reads CASSPLRTSGRNEQFF. The CDR3 nucleotides are TGTGCCAGTAGTCCCCTCCGGACTAGCGGGAGGAATGAGCAGTTCTTC.

This chain links TRBV6-5 with TRBJ1-5; D is ambiguous. Trimming removed 0 bases at V and 6 bases at J, with 15 bases between. This CDR3 is built from 16 residues. In germline, CDR1 is MNHEY, CDR2 SVGAGI. This CDR3 is CASSYSTPGGGQPQHF. CDR3 nucleotides: TGTGCCAGCAGTTACTCGACCCCGGGAGGAGGTCAGCCCCAGCATTTT.

This chain connects TRBV28 to TRBJ1-2, with TRBD1 as a possible D gene (6 bases). This CDR3 has 13 amino acids. V gave up 2 bases and J gave up 8 bases, with 12 bases separating them. CDR1 MDHEN and CDR2 SYDVKM come from the germline V gene. CDR3 amino acids: CASSLDRGGGYTF. CDR3 coding DNA: TGTGCCAGCAGTTTAGACCGAGGGGGAGGCTACACCTTC.

J is TRBJ2-5 and V is TRBV13; D possibly corresponds to TRBD2 (6 bases). Trimming cost V 5 bases and J 5 bases, with 15 bases left between them. Germline V gene data show CDR1 as PRHDT and CDR2 as FYEKMQ (reference sequence). This CDR3 spans 14 amino acids. The DNA for the CDR3 is TGTGCCAGCAGCCCCCCGGGGGAAGGGGAGACCCAGTACTTC. Its protein is CASSPPGEGETQYF. The full variable domain, its missing parts supplied by reference TRBV13 and TRBJ2-5, is AAGVIQSPRHLIKEKRETATLKCYPIPRHDTVYWYQQGPGQDPQFLISFYEKMQSDKGSIPDRFSAQQFSDYHSELNMSSLELGDSALYFCASSPPGEGETQYFGPGTRLLVL.

V is TRBV5-1 and J is TRBJ2-1; TRBD2 agrees at 10 bases. Per germline, CDR1 SGHRS and CDR2 YFSETQ. Trimming removed 4 bases from V and 0 bases from J; junction bases left unmatched: 4. This CDR3 is 16 amino acids long. CDR3 sequence: CASSPIAGGSYNEQFF. CDR3 DNA sequence: TGCGCCAGCAGCCCGATAGCGGGAGGCTCCTACAATGAGCAGTTCTTC.

The chain combines TRBV11-2 with TRBJ2-1, with 12 bases fitting TRBD1. CDR1 is SGHAT and CDR2 is FQNNGV in the germline V gene. The CDR3 contains 16 residues. Trimming removed 1 base from V and 9 bases from J; junction bases left unmatched: 7. The CDR3 region has the DNA TGTGCCAGCAGCTTAGTAGGGACAGGGGGCTTGCGTGAGCAGTTCTTC. It encodes CASSLVGTGGLREQFF.

This clone was detected only a few times. This chain joins TRBV5-1 and TRBJ2-1; 7 bases are a match to TRBD1. The germline V gene has CDR1 SGHRS and CDR2 YFSETQ. Losses at the gene ends were 4 bases for V and 2 bases for J; bases not matched to a gene: 6. CDR3 size: 15 residues. Here the CDR3 reads CASSTQGGTYNEQFF. The CDR3 DNA reads TGCGCCAGCAGCACCCAAGGGGGCACCTACAATGAGCAGTTCTTC.